This T cell receptor beta chain was profiled in a study of post-analysis software for immune sequencing data. The wider study: There were relapsing-remitting, secondary progressive and progressive-relapsing multiple sclerosis among the disease courses included. General study findings and limits: About five TRBV segments appeared more often in patients than in controls, and TRBV5-6, TRBV5-1 and TRBV20-1 were among these. F measure grouped same-batch samples tightly together. Controls significantly exceeded multiple sclerosis patients in normalized Chao1 diversity.

Prepared libraries of TCR beta cDNA carried unique molecular identifiers. TCRdb re-analysed the PCR reads in MiXCR, keeping a single row per CDR3 protein. Of 700,000 to 900,000 distinct CDR3 sequences in the sample, just over 45% were seen once. With respect to this clonotype: What it binds is unknown.

CDR1 and CDR2 (germline): ENHRY, SYGVKD. The CDR3 is 14 residues long. J lost 5 bases, V lost 4 bases, and 8 bases had no gene match. The gene calls are TRBV10-3 and TRBJ2-7; 7 nucleotides line up with TRBD1. The TCR comes from a girl aged 10-17 years with multiple sclerosis. Sequenced: blood. DNA of the CDR3: TGTGCCATCAGTGTTCTCCAGACAGGGAACGAGCAGTACTTC. Protein product: CAISVLQTGNEQYF.